This T cell receptor (beta chain) was sequenced for a study of T cell changes during pregnancy in multiple sclerosis. Libraries were prepared by immunoSEQ multiplex PCR; TCRdb keeps only in-frame clonotypes and omits some of them. The table lists about 53,000 clones, roughly 90% of them singletons. The V gene's germline CDR1 is SGHVS and CDR2 FQNEAQ. The CDR3 length is 16 residues. V was trimmed by 5 bases and J by 3 bases, leaving 17 bases between them. This clone showed up just once. Sequenced material: CD8+ T cells from peripheral blood mononuclear cells, taken before pregnancy. This TCR derives from a female donor with multiple sclerosis, enrolled in a pregnancy study. The rearrangement uses TRBV7-8 and TRBJ1-5; tentatively, D is TRBD1 (5 bases). This CDR3 is CASSIEFGALNQPQHF. The CDR3 coding sequence is TGTGCCAGCAGCATAGAGTTTGGGGCGCTCAATCAGCCCCAGCATTTT.